The source of this T cell receptor beta chain is a study of OX40 agonist ivuxolimab in advanced cancers. Study summary: Of mixed ages from about 23 to 85 and averaging about 60 years, the group was about 86% male. Study results and caveats: At doses 0.1 to 3.0 mg/kg, CD4+ and CD8+ clones expanded. Individuals who were partial responders at 0.1-3.0 mg/kg had clonal expansion that ranked among the lowest.

This clone was seen more than once but under ten times. Its antigen remains unknown. The CDR3 spans 14 residues. Trimming shortened V by 1 base and J by 3 bases, and 10 bases separated the two germline ends. Per germline, CDR1 LNHNV and CDR2 YYDKDF (reference sequence). A history of autoimmune disease or systemic immunosuppression excluded patients. TCRdb's table, derived via immunoSEQ multiplex PCR, lists solely in-frame clones and lacks some. The sample lists 69,000 or so clones, more than 80% seen once, with less than 7.5% in the top ten. The J gene is TRBJ2-7, the V gene TRBV15; weak D call: TRBD1 (6 bases). The receptor was isolated from an adult with an advanced solid tumor such as melanoma, head and neck, liver or kidney cancer. Sample: CD4+ or CD8+ T cells sorted from blood, taken in a trial of the OX40 agonist ivuxolimab. In DNA form, the CDR3 reads TGTGCCACCAGCAGAGGGACAGATTACTACGAGCAGTACTTC. Translating it yields CATSRGTDYYEQYF. Based on the CDR3 plus reference TRBV15 and TRBJ2-7, the full variable domain is DAMVIQNPRYQVTQFGKPVTLSCSQTLNHNVMYWYQQKSSQAPKLLFHYYDKDFNNEADTPDNFQSRRPNTSFCFLDIRSPGLGDTAMYLCATSRGTDYYEQYFGPGTRLTVT.